The 27 T cell receptor beta chains below come from one sample, sequenced in a study of blood T cell repertoires in COVID-19. Produced via immunoSEQ multiplex PCR; TCRdb's table is partial and in-frame only. Among approximately 300,000 clones listed, about nine tenths were seen once. The material sequenced was PBMCs or T cells enriched from blood (not recorded which). These receptors all stem from a man aged 30 to 39 who had recovered from COVID-19.

The rearrangement joins TRBV6-5 to TRBJ1-2, with 9 bases fitting TRBD1. J was trimmed by 7 bases and V by 4 bases; bases with no gene match: 10. CDR1 is MNHEY, CDR2 SVGAGI, per germline. This CDR3 is 15 amino acids long. CDR3 region: CASSWGQGSPLGYTF. The CDR3 bases are TGTGCCAGCAGTTGGGGACAGGGTAGTCCCCTTGGCTACACCTTC.

J is TRBJ1-3 and V is TRBV7-9, with 8 bases fitting TRBD1. The CDR3 is made up of 16 amino acids. V trimming: 6 bases; J trimming: 2 bases; junction bases outside the gene matches: 9. CDR1 is SEHNR, CDR2 FQNEAQ, per germline (reference sequence). This chain's CDR3 is CASSFGPTGAGNTIYF. The CDR3 coding sequence is TGTGCCAGCAGTTTTGGCCCGACAGGGGCTGGAAACACCATATATTTT. The variable domain in full, completed from reference TRBV7-9 and TRBJ1-3, reads DTGVSQNPRHKITKRGQNVTFRCDPISEHNRLYWYRQTLGQGPEFLTYFQNEAQLEKSRLLSDRFSAERPKGSFSTLEIQRTEQGDSAMYLCASSFGPTGAGNTIYFGEGSWLTVV.

The V call is TRBV25-1, the J call TRBJ1-4; the D gene is possibly TRBD1 (6 bases). CDR3 length: 13 residues. Per the germline V gene, CDR1 is MGHDK and CDR2 is SYGVNS. V shed 2 bases and J shed 5 bases, with 6 bases lying between them. Here the CDR3 reads CASSEQGNEKLFF. The CDR3 nucleotides read TGTGCCAGCAGTGAACAGGGGAATGAAAAACTGTTTTTT.

This clone has a handful of counts. The chain is built from TRBV6-4 and TRBJ1-2, with D perhaps TRBD1 (6 bases). The ends were cut back, 0 bases at V and 3 bases at J, with 11 bases in the middle. Germline values: CDR1 MRHNA, CDR2 SNTAGT. CDR3 length: 15 amino acids. The CDR3 DNA reads as TGTGCCAGCAGTGACTCCGGGACAACTCACTATGGCTACACCTTC. Its protein product is CASSDSGTTHYGYTF.

The chain joins TRBV7-2 to TRBJ1-2; 8 bases agree with TRBD1. CDR3 length equals 15 residues. The germline V gene encodes CDR1 SGHTA and CDR2 FQGNSA. Trimming cost V 1 base and J 8 bases; bases outside gene matches: 9. The CDR3 protein is CASSLDTAGGWGYTF. The CDR3 region has the DNA TGTGCCAGCAGCTTAGACACTGCAGGGGGCTGGGGCTACACCTTC.

The chain uses TRBV18 and TRBJ2-7; 9 nucleotides match TRBD1. The CDR3 extends over 15 amino acids. Germline assignment: CDR1 KGHSH and CDR2 LQKENI. Germline trimming cut 6 bases from V and 4 bases from J; bases unmatched to any gene: 10. In nucleotides, the CDR3 is TGTGCCAGCTCTAACAAGGACAGGGGTCGGTACGAGCAGTACTTC. It translates to CASSNKDRGRYEQYF.

J is TRBJ2-5 and V is TRBV12-5, with 10 bases aligning to TRBD1. V gave up 1 base and J gave up 1 base; unmatched junction bases: 6. Germline values: CDR1 LGHNT, CDR2 FRNRAP. The CDR3 is made up of 17 amino acids. CDR3 sequence reads: CASGLARTGGSQETQYF. CDR3 sequence (DNA): TGTGCTAGTGGTTTGGCCCGGACAGGGGGTTCCCAAGAGACCCAGTACTTC.

This clone was picked up one time. The sample has other DNA sequences that encode this CDR3 too. The V gene is TRBV15, the J gene TRBJ2-5; TRBD1 aligns across 7 bases. The CDR3 is 14 residues long. The junction had 0 bases not matched to a gene; V was cut back by 0 bases and J by 2 bases. CDR1 is LNHNV, CDR2 YYDKDF, per germline (reference sequence). The CDR3 region has the DNA TGTGCCACCAGCAGAGACAGGGGGCAAGAGACCCAGTACTTC. Residues: CATSRDRGQETQYF.

J is TRBJ2-1 and V is TRBV7-9, with 10 bases aligning to TRBD2. The CDR3 has 17 amino acids. J was trimmed by 8 bases and V by 7 bases; bases with no gene match: 17. Germline V gene sequence: CDR1 SEHNR, CDR2 FQNEAQ (reference sequence). DNA for the CDR3: TGTGCCAGCAACCCCCGAAGACTAAGCGGGGGGGCCTATGAGCAGTTCTTC. Translation gives CASNPRRLSGGAYEQFF.

This chain uses TRBV5-1 with TRBJ2-7; TRBD1 matches at 9 bases. CDR1 SGHRS and CDR2 YFSETQ come from the germline V gene. The CDR3 length is 16 residues. Trimming cost V 3 bases and J 5 bases; bases outside gene matches: 12. In nucleotides, the CDR3 is TGCGCCAGCAGCTGGGGGGCCCGGGACAGGGCCCACGAGCAGTACTTC. Translated: CASSWGARDRAHEQYF.

The V and J genes are TRBV5-1 and TRBJ2-3; 7 bases agree with TRBD1. This CDR3 has 15 amino acids. Germline V gene sequence: CDR1 SGHRS, CDR2 YFSETQ. Trimming cost V 3 bases and J 2 bases; bases outside gene matches: 6. CDR3 loop: CASSSEQGSTDTQYF. DNA of the CDR3: TGCGCCAGCAGCTCCGAACAGGGGTCCACAGATACGCAGTATTTT.

This clone was picked up one time. V and J are TRBV27 and TRBJ2-1, with 11 bases aligning to TRBD2. With V trimmed by 8 bases and J by 8 bases, 8 bases remained unmatched. Germline CDR1 MNHEY, CDR2 SMNVEV (reference sequence). The CDR3 is made up of 14 amino acids. Here the CDR3 DNA reads TGTGCCAGCCACCTAGCGGGAGGATGGGATGAGCAGTTCTTC. This codes for CASHLAGGWDEQFF.

This clone was seen a handful of times. The CDR3 bases are TGTGCCAGTAGTATGGGGGACAGGGGTAACTATGGCTACACCTTC. Its translation is CASSMGDRGNYGYTF. The chain is built from TRBV19 and TRBJ1-2, with TRBD1 matching over 10 bases. Looked up from germline, CDR1 is LNHDA and CDR2 is SQIVND (reference sequence). V trimming: 3 bases; J trimming: 1 base; junction bases outside the gene matches: 2. The CDR3 sequence is 15 residues long.

J is TRBJ2-7 and V is TRBV9; 10 bases align to TRBD2. The CDR3 is made up of 16 amino acids. Per the germline V gene, CDR1 is SGDLS and CDR2 is YYNGEE. The V segment lost 3 bases and the J segment 2 bases; nucleotides outside the gene matches: 8. The CDR3 coding sequence is TGTGCCAGCAGCGAGACTAGCGGGCGGACAGCCTACGAGCAGTACTTC. Translation gives CASSETSGRTAYEQYF.

The CDR3 coding sequence is TGTGCCAGCAGCTTACGGGGGAGGGATGAGCAGTTCTTC. Amino acids: CASSLRGRDEQFF. V usage is TRBV11-3 and J usage is TRBJ2-1; 7 bases are shared with TRBD2. The V gene end was trimmed by 2 bases and the J gene end by 8 bases; junction bases not matched to a gene: 3. The CDR3 runs to 13 residues. From germline, CDR1 is SGHNT and CDR2 YENEEA.

V usage is TRBV10-2 and J usage is TRBJ1-6, with D possibly matching TRBD1 (5 bases). The CDR3 totals 15 residues. Trimming removed 6 bases from V and 7 bases from J, with 16 bases in between. CDR1 and CDR2 from the germline V gene are WSHSY and SAAADI. The CDR3 coding sequence is TGCGCCAGCAGCGCCGTGGGGGACTCCAATTCACCCCTCCACTTT. Translating it yields CASSAVGDSNSPLHF.

This clone appeared once. V and J are TRBV19 and TRBJ1-5; 12 bases align to TRBD1. V shed 5 bases, J shed 6 bases, and the junction held 8 bases outside the gene matches. Per germline, CDR1 LNHDA and CDR2 SQIVND (reference sequence). The CDR3 is made up of 16 amino acids. Here the CDR3 reads CASSSLGQGAAQPQHF. CDR3 DNA: TGTGCCAGTAGTTCCCTGGGACAGGGGGCCGCTCAGCCCCAGCATTTT.

This chain joins TRBV7-8 and TRBJ2-3; D might be TRBD2 (5 bases). CDR3 size: 15 residues. Trimming took off 5 bases at V and 0 bases at J, with 12 bases between the two ends. Germline CDR1 reads SGHVS; CDR2 reads FQNEAQ. The CDR3 here is CASSTVGGSTDTQYF. The DNA for the CDR3 is TGTGCCAGCAGCACGGTGGGCGGGAGCACAGATACGCAGTATTTT.

The CDR3 loop is CASTDSGLASDTQYF. CDR3 bases: TGTGCCAGCACCGACTCCGGACTAGCGTCAGATACGCAGTATTTT. The chain uses TRBV7-9 and TRBJ2-3; 9 bases fit TRBD2. Germline V gene lookup returns CDR1 SEHNR and CDR2 FQNEAQ (reference sequence). This CDR3 region has 15 residues. J gave up 4 bases and V 7 bases, and 9 bases lay outside the gene matches.

The chain recombines TRBV19 with TRBJ2-1; TRBD2 matches at 12 bases. The V segment lost 3 bases and the J segment 4 bases; nucleotides outside the gene matches: 7. From germline, CDR1 is LNHDA and CDR2 SQIVND (reference sequence). This CDR3 comprises 17 residues. The CDR3 DNA sequence: TGTGCCAGTAGTATCGGGCCTAGCGGGGGGGGTTACAATGAGCAGTTCTTC. It yields the protein CASSIGPSGGGYNEQFF.

Remarks on this clone: At one boundary the junction diverges from the germline segment, which might be a read error. The chain combines TRBV7-7 with TRBJ2-3; maybe TRBD1 (6 bases). The CDR3 is 14 residues long. Germline V gene lookup returns CDR1 SSHAT and CDR2 FNYEAQ (reference sequence). DNA of the CDR3: TGTGCTAGCAGTGTTTGGGGGCCCACAGATACGCAGTATTTT. This sequence encodes CASSVWGPTDTQYF.

This clone came up a few times. The chain recombines TRBV23-1 with TRBJ2-5; TRBD1 is a possible D gene (5 bases). TRBV23-1 is identified as an open reading frame with a role that is uncertain. This CDR3 is 15 amino acids long. V lost 4 bases to trimming and J lost 5 bases, with 17 bases between them. CDR3 amino acids: CASSRSGRVWETQYF. In DNA form, the CDR3 reads TGCGCCAGCAGTCGATCAGGCAGGGTTTGGGAGACCCAGTACTTC.

The rearrangement uses TRBV28 and TRBJ1-1; 8 nucleotides align to TRBD1. The CDR3 extends over 15 amino acids. Germline trimming cut 4 bases from V and 1 base from J; bases unmatched to any gene: 5. CDR1 MDHEN and CDR2 SYDVKM come from the germline V gene. CDR3 sequence: CASSSPGTGNTEAFF. CDR3 coding DNA: TGTGCCAGCAGTTCCCCCGGGACAGGGAACACTGAAGCTTTCTTT.

The chain couples TRBV28 to TRBJ1-5; 9 bases map to TRBD1. Germline loops: CDR1 MDHEN, CDR2 SYDVKM. The V gene end was trimmed by 6 bases and the J gene end by 0 bases; junction bases not matched to a gene: 15. The CDR3 length is 19 residues. The CDR3 nucleotides are TGTGCCAGCAGCCTTTCCGGGACAGGGTCCAGGTATAGCAATCAGCCCCAGCATTTT. This translates into CASSLSGTGSRYSNQPQHF.

This chain connects TRBV28 to TRBJ2-1; TRBD2 agrees at 8 bases. J was trimmed by 4 bases and V by 7 bases; bases with no gene match: 9. The CDR3 is 15 residues long. The germline gives CDR1 MDHEN, CDR2 SYDVKM. The CDR3 nucleotides are TGTGCCAGCACCCTTAGCGGGATCCCTTACAATGAGCAGTTCTTC. Translated, it gives CASTLSGIPYNEQFF. The full variable domain, with the rest looked up from reference TRBV28 and TRBJ2-1, is DVKVTQSSRYLVKRTGEKVFLECVQDMDHENMFWYRQDPGLGLRLIYFSYDVKMKEKGDIPEGYSVSREKKERFSLILESASTNQTSMYLCASTLSGIPYNEQFFGPGTRLTVL.

This rearrangement joins TRBV28 to TRBJ1-1, with 7 positions matching TRBD1. The CDR3 length is 12 residues. V lost 3 bases, J lost 11 bases, and 6 bases stayed unmatched. From germline, CDR1 is MDHEN and CDR2 SYDVKM. CDR3 sequence: CASSLGNRGAFF. CDR3 sequence (DNA): TGTGCCAGCAGTTTGGGGAACAGGGGCGCTTTCTTT.

The chain couples TRBV28 to TRBJ1-3; D gene ambiguous. The CDR3 is 12 amino acids. The germline V gene has CDR1 MDHEN and CDR2 SYDVKM. V was pared by 6 bases and J by 4 bases, with 7 bases between. This chain's CDR3 is CASSPRGNTIYF. The CDR3 DNA reads as TGTGCCAGCAGCCCCCGGGGAAACACCATATATTTT.